What follows are 20 T cell receptor beta chains derived from one specimen sequenced in a study of response to subunit inactivated influenza vaccine. Via MiXCR, TCRdb re-called the RT-PCR reads, giving one row per CDR3 protein. The repertoire has about 780,000 distinct CDR3 sequences, about 18% of them found once; the top ten carry 11%. Source: PBMCs from blood, taken about 5 days after vaccination. The receptors shown here come from a man in his fifties or sixties who received an inactivated influenza vaccine.

This clonotype has at least ten counts. CDR3 region: CASSLSGRRYEQFF. The CDR3 DNA reads TGTGCCAGCAGCCTTAGCGGGAGACGGTATGAGCAGTTCTTC. V usage is TRBV7-2 and J usage is TRBJ2-1, with TRBD2 matching over 9 bases. This CDR3 region has 14 residues. Germline CDR1 SGHTA, CDR2 FQGNSA. The ends lost 5 bases at V and 8 bases at J; junction bases unmatched: 7.

This clonotype was seen once. As DNA, the CDR3 is TGTGCCAGCGGCTCCGCAGGGGGGGACCAGTATGGCTACACCTTC. Translating gives CASGSAGGDQYGYTF. This chain links TRBV27 with TRBJ1-2; 7 positions match TRBD1. Trimming cost V 8 bases and J 5 bases; bases outside gene matches: 14. This CDR3 region has 15 residues. Germline V gives CDR1 MNHEY, CDR2 SMNVEV (reference sequence).

In the case of this clonotype: Its ends do not fully match the called genes, so a read error is possible. The genes are TRBV7-2 and TRBJ1-3, with D unresolved. Per germline, CDR1 SGHTA and CDR2 FQGNSA. This CDR3 is built from 16 residues. In DNA form, the CDR3 reads TGTGCCAGCAGCATAGCGCAGGCCCGCTCTGGAAACACCATATATTTT. Translated: CASSIAQARSGNTIYF. Together with reference TRBV7-2 and TRBJ1-3, the CDR3 gives the full variable domain: GAGVSQSPSNKVTEKGKDVELRCDPISGHTALYWYRQSLGQGLEFLIYFQGNSAPDKSGLPSDRFSAERTGGSVSTLTIQRTQQEDSAVYLCASSIAQARSGNTIYFGEGSWLTVV.

The chain recombines TRBV9 with TRBJ2-5, with TRBD1 identical over 7 bases. After removal of 4 bases from V and 5 bases from J, the junction contained 8 bases not matched to a gene. The CDR3 is 14 residues long. The V gene's germline CDR1 is SGDLS and CDR2 YYNGEE. The CDR3 DNA reads as TGTGCCAGCAGCACATGGGACAGTGGGGAGACCCAGTACTTC. The encoded protein is CASSTWDSGETQYF.

This clonotype occurred many times. CDR3 nucleotides: TGTGCCAGCAGTTGGGGCATCAGGGTCTCGGCTTTCTTT. As protein: CASSWGIRVSAFF. This chain connects TRBV12-3 or TRBV12-4 to TRBJ1-1; D perhaps matches TRBD1 (5 bases). V gave up 4 bases and J gave up 11 bases, with 17 bases separating them. The CDR3 is 13 residues long.

This clonotype was observed a few times. This chain joins TRBV9 and TRBJ2-7, with TRBD1 identical over 9 bases. This CDR3 spans 13 amino acids. After removal of 8 bases from V and 2 bases from J, the junction contained 5 bases not matched to a gene. The germline V gene encodes CDR1 SGDLS and CDR2 YYNGEE. This CDR3 is CARGQGFAYEQYF. DNA of the CDR3: TGTGCCAGGGGACAGGGTTTCGCCTACGAGCAGTACTTC.

The chain combines TRBV18 with TRBJ1-2, with TRBD1 matching 10 bases. This CDR3 is 12 amino acids long. V lost 9 bases to trimming and J lost 5 bases; unmatched junction nucleotides: 3. The V gene's germline CDR1 is KGHSH and CDR2 LQKENI. CDR3 loop: CASLGQGYGYTF. In DNA form, the CDR3 reads TGTGCCAGTTTGGGACAGGGGTATGGCTACACCTTC.

V gene TRBV7-2 combines with J gene TRBJ2-7, with a possible D match to TRBD2 (5 bases). Trimming removed 4 bases at V and 5 bases at J, with 18 bases between. The CDR3 loop spans 15 amino acids. CDR1 SGHTA and CDR2 FQGNSA come from the germline V gene. The CDR3 nucleotides are TGTGCCAGCAGCTCCCCCAGGACTCAGGCGCACGAGCAGTACTTC. Protein sequence: CASSSPRTQAHEQYF. The complete variable domain, with remaining parts taken from reference TRBV7-2 and TRBJ2-7, reads GAGVSQSPSNKVTEKGKDVELRCDPISGHTALYWYRQSLGQGLEFLIYFQGNSAPDKSGLPSDRFSAERTGGSVSTLTIQRTQQEDSAVYLCASSSPRTQAHEQYFGPGTRLTVT.

This clonotype appeared many times. V is TRBV12-3 or TRBV12-4 and J is TRBJ1-1; D is unresolved. Trimming took 3 bases from V and 1 from J, leaving 6 bases between them. The CDR3 totals 13 residues. CDR3 sequence (DNA): TGTGCCAGCAGTTTTCTAGAGAACACTGAAGCTTTCTTT. It yields the protein CASSFLENTEAFF.

This sequence joins TRBV7-2 and TRBJ1-1; D might be TRBD1 (5 bases). This CDR3 region has 14 residues. Germline-derived CDR1 and CDR2 are SGHTA and FQGNSA. Trimming cost V 4 bases and J 0 bases, with 9 bases left between them. In DNA form, the CDR3 reads TGTGCCAGCAGCTCCGGGACCCTGAACACTGAAGCTTTCTTT. This encodes CASSSGTLNTEAFF. Full variable domain (remainder filled in from reference TRBV7-2 and TRBJ1-1): GAGVSQSPSNKVTEKGKDVELRCDPISGHTALYWYRQSLGQGLEFLIYFQGNSAPDKSGLPSDRFSAERTGGSVSTLTIQRTQQEDSAVYLCASSSGTLNTEAFFGQGTRLTVV.

This clonotype was counted a few times. The chain uses TRBV5-1 and TRBJ2-3; 7 nucleotides line up with TRBD1. The CDR3 runs to 15 residues. Germline V lookup: CDR1 SGHRS, CDR2 YFSETQ. Unmatched junction bases numbered 6, after V lost 5 bases and J lost 0 bases. The CDR3 nucleotides read TGCGCCAGCAGTTTACAGGGGCCCAGCACAGATACGCAGTATTTT. This gives the protein CASSLQGPSTDTQYF.

V gene TRBV20-1 combines with J gene TRBJ2-1; 10 bases line up with TRBD2. Trimming at V came to 6 bases and at J to 4 bases, leaving 12 bases not matched to a gene. CDR3 length: 16 amino acids. Per germline, CDR1 DFQATT and CDR2 SNEGSKA (reference sequence). DNA of the CDR3: TGCAGTGCCTCCGCTGGTAGCGGGGGGACATACAATGAGCAGTTCTTC. This encodes CSASAGSGGTYNEQFF.

This clonotype has just a few counts. The V and J genes are TRBV7-3 and TRBJ1-6, with D possibly being TRBD1 (6 bases). Germline CDR1 SGHTA, CDR2 FQGTGA. This CDR3 spans 15 amino acids. V was clipped by 5 bases and J by 8 bases, with 16 bases between them. The CDR3 coding sequence is TGTGCCAGCAGCCCTACCAGCAGGGGCGATTCACCCCTCCACTTT. Encoded protein: CASSPTSRGDSPLHF.

The V and J genes are TRBV10-3 and TRBJ1-1, with a weak D call TRBD1 (5 bases). The V end lost 10 bases, the J end lost 1 base, and 19 bases lay between the germline ends. The CDR3 consists of 15 residues. Germline V gene sequence: CDR1 ENHRY, CDR2 SYGVKD. The CDR3 DNA reads TGTGCCACCGTCGGGCAGGGAAGGAGGAACACTGAAGCTTTCTTT. Its protein product is CATVGQGRRNTEAFF.

This clonotype came up a few times. This chain connects TRBV12-3 or TRBV12-4 to TRBJ1-6; no clear D gene. Trimming removed 6 bases at V and 3 bases at J, with 9 bases between. This CDR3 spans 14 amino acids. The CDR3 loop is CASREGNYNSPLHF. The DNA for the CDR3 is TGTGCCAGCAGGGAGGGCAACTATAATTCACCCCTCCACTTT.

This clonotype was observed a few times. The chain links TRBV30 to TRBJ2-7; no clear D gene. The CDR3 spans 13 residues. Per the germline V gene, CDR1 is GTSNPN and CDR2 is SVGIG (reference sequence). Deletions cut 0 bases from V and 5 bases from J, with 11 bases between. The CDR3 nucleotides are TGTGCCTGGAGTGTATCATCATTTGACGAGCAGTACTTC. Protein: CAWSVSSFDEQYF. Supplemented by reference TRBV30 and TRBJ2-7, the full variable domain reads SQTIHQWPATLVQPVGSPLSLECTVEGTSNPNLYWYRQAAGRGLQLLFYSVGIGQISSEVPQNLSASRPQDRQFILSSKKLLLSDSGFYLCAWSVSSFDEQYFGPGTRLTVT.

This clonotype appeared a few times. The CDR3 is CSALTSVYEQYF. The CDR3 nucleotides are TGCAGCGCCCTGACTAGTGTCTACGAGCAGTACTTC. This chain links TRBV29-1 with TRBJ2-7; D perhaps matches TRBD2 (6 bases). CDR1 SQVTM and CDR2 ANQGSEA come from the germline V gene. The CDR3 covers 12 residues. V was shortened by 7 bases and J by 3 bases, with 13 bases between the two germline ends.

The CDR3 DNA is TGTGCCAGCAGCTTAGTAGCGGGAGGGACCCGCAACATTCAGTACTTC. Protein sequence: CASSLVAGGTRNIQYF. V gene TRBV7-2 combines with J gene TRBJ2-4; 11 bases agree with TRBD2. The CDR3 sequence is 16 residues long. V lost 1 base to trimming and J lost 7 bases; unmatched junction nucleotides: 6. Germline V gives CDR1 SGHTA, CDR2 FQGNSA.

A few counts support this clonotype. The chain combines TRBV11-2 with TRBJ2-7; D uncertain. There are 14 residues in the CDR3. Germline assignment: CDR1 SGHAT and CDR2 FQNNGV. The ends were cut back, 2 bases at V and 3 bases at J, with 11 bases in the middle. CDR3: CASSLNDGNYEQYF. The DNA of the CDR3 is TGTGCCAGCAGCTTAAATGACGGAAACTACGAGCAGTACTTC.

This clonotype was detected a few times. This chain uses TRBV4-2 with TRBJ1-6, with 9 positions matching TRBD1. J was trimmed by 10 bases and V by 0 bases; bases with no gene match: 7. The CDR3 contains 16 residues. Germline V CDR1 and CDR2: LGHNA, YNFKEQ. CDR3 nucleotides: TGTGCCAGCAGCCAAGATAGGCACAGGGGGCTGTCACCCCTCCACTTT. Its protein product is CASSQDRHRGLSPLHF.